What follows are 30 T cell receptor beta chains derived from one specimen sequenced in a study of T cells in Graves' hyperthyroidism and ophthalmopathy. TCR beta CDR3 region amplification was performed from RNA transcripts. The TCR CDR3 was amplified in a first-round RT-PCR using the HTBI primer set. TCRdb re-called the multiplex PCR reads through MiXCR, storing one row per CDR3 protein. The sample has fewer than 750,000 distinct CDR3 sequences; around 46% are singletons. The sample comprised peripheral blood or thyroid tissue (not recorded which). The receptors originated from a woman aged 18 to 35 with Graves' hyperthyroidism.

This clonotype was seen at least ten times. This chain links TRBV29-1 with TRBJ2-7; D remains ambiguous. The CDR3 consists of 13 residues. The germline V gene has CDR1 SQVTM and CDR2 ANQGSEA. V lost 4 bases to trimming and J lost 4 bases, with 14 bases between them. The CDR3: CSVGEPGLYEQYF. DNA of the CDR3: TGCAGCGTTGGGGAACCGGGTTTATACGAGCAGTACTTC.

The sample holds many counts of this clonotype. For the CDR3, the DNA is TGTGCCAGCAGCGTCGCGGGGGCAATCCCAGAGACCCAGTACTTC. It specifies CASSVAGAIPETQYF. The chain has TRBV9 and TRBJ2-5; TRBD2 might be the D (7 bases). This CDR3 region has 15 residues. V lost 2 bases and J 4 bases, leaving 15 bases between the germline ends. CDR1 SGDLS and CDR2 YYNGEE come from the germline V gene.

This clonotype was detected ten times or more. The gene calls are TRBV20-1 and TRBJ1-1, with TRBD1 matching over 9 bases. With V trimmed by 2 bases and J by 4 bases, 20 bases remained unmatched. Germline loops: CDR1 DFQATT, CDR2 SNEGSKA (reference sequence). CDR3 length equals 19 residues. CDR3 DNA sequence: TGCAGTGCTAGACAAGAAACCGCCCTAAACAGGGGGCAGGGCACTGAAGCTTTCTTT. Protein sequence: CSARQETALNRGQGTEAFF.

The chain links TRBV20-1 to TRBJ2-2; 7 bases are shared with TRBD2. CDR3 length: 15 amino acids. The germline CDR1 and CDR2 sequences are DFQATT and SNEGSKA (reference sequence). Trimming at V came to 6 bases and at J to 6 bases, leaving 13 bases not matched to a gene. The CDR3 coding sequence is TGCAGTGCAGGGAGCGGGGCGCACGATTCCGGGGAGCTGTTTTTT. Translated: CSAGSGAHDSGELFF.

The chain couples TRBV29-1 to TRBJ2-7; 10 bases agree with TRBD2. Germline V lookup: CDR1 SQVTM, CDR2 ANQGSEA. The CDR3 has 14 residues. V lost 3 bases, J lost 4 bases, and 6 bases stayed unmatched. CDR3 sequence: CSVDRAGGTYEQYF. The CDR3 region has the DNA TGCAGCGTTGATCGAGCGGGAGGGACGTACGAGCAGTACTTC.

This chain joins TRBV15 and TRBJ1-5; 8 bases are a match to TRBD1. After removal of 5 bases from V and 6 bases from J, the junction contained 9 bases not matched to a gene. The CDR3 has 15 residues. CDR1 is LNHNV, CDR2 YYDKDF, per germline (reference sequence). This CDR3 is CATSPRQGLSQPQHF. CDR3 DNA sequence: TGTGCCACCAGCCCCAGACAGGGGTTATCTCAGCCCCAGCATTTT.

This clonotype came up a few times. V gene TRBV7-2 combines with J gene TRBJ2-3, with 7 bases fitting TRBD1. This CDR3 comprises 14 residues. Germline CDR1 reads SGHTA; CDR2 reads FQGNSA. V shed 6 bases, J shed 1 base, and the junction held 4 bases outside the gene matches. The CDR3 bases are TGTGCCAGCAGAGCTACAGGGGGCACAGATACGCAGTATTTT. Protein product: CASRATGGTDTQYF. Complete variable domain (other parts from reference TRBV7-2 and TRBJ2-3): GAGVSQSPSNKVTEKGKDVELRCDPISGHTALYWYRQSLGQGLEFLIYFQGNSAPDKSGLPSDRFSAERTGGSVSTLTIQRTQQEDSAVYLCASRATGGTDTQYFGPGTRLTVL.

In the case of this clonotype: Just one base apart from a much larger clone, this may be a read error. The chain couples TRBV5-1 to TRBJ2-7; 10 positions agree with TRBD1. The CDR3 runs 17 residues. Germline lookup yields CDR1 SGHRS and CDR2 YFSETQ. The V segment lost 4 bases and the J segment 1 base; nucleotides outside the gene matches: 11. For the CDR3, the DNA is TGCGCCAGCAGCCCAAGGACAGGGGGGTCAACATCCTACGAGCAGTACTTC. Residues: CASSPRTGGSTSYEQYF.

CDR3: CASTRRGSGKLFF. DNA for the CDR3: TGTGCCAGCACCAGACGGGGGAGTGGAAAACTGTTTTTT. The chain links TRBV12-3 or TRBV12-4 to TRBJ1-4; tentatively, D is TRBD1 (5 bases). Trimming took 7 bases from V and 10 from J, leaving 16 bases between them. The CDR3 runs 13 residues.

This clonotype was observed a handful of times. This rearrangement joins TRBV20-1 to TRBJ1-6, with 8 bases identical to TRBD1. Trimming at V came to 8 bases and at J to 9 bases, leaving 6 bases not matched to a gene. Germline-derived CDR1 and CDR2 are DFQATT and SNEGSKA (reference sequence). This CDR3 comprises 12 residues. CDR3 protein: CSSDRVTSPLHF. CDR3 DNA sequence: TGCAGTTCGGACAGGGTTACTTCACCCCTCCACTTT.

This clonotype was seen at least ten times. V is TRBV6-2 or TRBV6-3 and J is TRBJ2-2; weak D call: TRBD2 (7 bases). V lost 5 bases to trimming and J lost 2 bases, with 15 bases between them. The CDR3 length is 16 residues. The germline V gene encodes CDR1 MNHEY and CDR2 SVGEGT. The CDR3 sequence: CASSTGGDLNTGELFF. The DNA of the CDR3 is TGTGCCAGCAGTACGGGGGGCGACCTTAACACCGGGGAGCTGTTTTTT.

This clonotype was recorded many times. CDR3 sequence reads: CASSSGTGRETQYF. CDR3 sequence (DNA): TGTGCCAGCAGCTCCGGGACAGGGCGAGAGACCCAGTACTTC. V usage is TRBV7-9 and J usage is TRBJ2-5; TRBD1 agrees at 9 bases. Germline CDR1 and CDR2: SEHNR and FQNEAQ (reference sequence). This CDR3 contains 14 residues. V was clipped by 4 bases and J by 4 bases; unmatched bases: 4.

CDR3 region: CASSLYAGGIEQYF. The DNA of the CDR3 is TGTGCCAGCAGCTTATATGCGGGAGGGATCGAGCAGTACTTC. The J gene is TRBJ2-7, the V gene TRBV7-2; 9 bases map to TRBD2. The ends lost 2 bases at V and 6 bases at J; junction bases unmatched: 5. The CDR3 sequence is 14 residues long. CDR1 is SGHTA and CDR2 is FQGNSA in the germline V gene.

This clonotype was recorded at least ten times. V gene TRBV7-2 combines with J gene TRBJ1-2; 9 bases map to TRBD1. The CDR3 spans 12 residues. With V trimmed by 6 bases and J by 10 bases, 6 bases remained unmatched. Germline CDR1 is SGHTA and CDR2 is FQGNSA. CDR3 in amino acids: CASRKRDRDYTF. CDR3 sequence (DNA): TGTGCCAGCAGAAAAAGGGACAGGGACTACACCTTC.

The chain carries TRBV7-3 and TRBJ2-7, with 13 bases fitting TRBD2. Germline CDR1 SGHTA, CDR2 FQGTGA. The trim removed 5 bases at V and 0 bases at J, leaving 4 bases unmatched. The CDR3 covers 16 residues. The CDR3 sequence: CASSMTSGRSSYEQYF. CDR3 sequence (DNA): TGTGCCAGCAGCATGACTAGCGGGAGGAGCTCCTACGAGCAGTACTTC.

To note about this clonotype: Just one base apart from a much larger clone, this may be a read error. Because it lacks the conserved phenylalanine or tryptophan at the end, this CDR3 is likely a read error. J is TRBJ1-1 and V is TRBV9; 7 bases map to TRBD1. Germline-derived CDR1 and CDR2 are SGDLS and YYNGEE. The CDR3 extends over 13 amino acids. V lost 2 bases to trimming and J lost 3 bases; unmatched junction nucleotides: 1. This chain's CDR3 is CASSVRGHTEAFL. CDR3 in DNA: TGTGCCAGCAGCGTGAGGGGGCACACTGAAGCTTTCCTT.

This clonotype has just one count. The chain combines TRBV29-1 with TRBJ1-1; D is possibly TRBD1 (5 bases). Trimming removed 5 bases at V and 3 bases at J, with 13 bases between. The CDR3 is 13 amino acids. The germline V gene has CDR1 SQVTM and CDR2 ANQGSEA. CDR3 in amino acids: CSVKEGYDTEAFF. CDR3 coding DNA: TGCAGCGTTAAGGAGGGGTACGACACTGAAGCTTTCTTT.

In this sample, this clonotype turned up many times. The chain employs TRBV29-1 and TRBJ1-2; no clear D gene. V dropped 3 bases and J dropped 9 bases, with 20 bases sitting between them. This CDR3 has 14 residues. Germline CDR1 reads SQVTM; CDR2 reads ANQGSEA. The CDR3 region has the DNA TGCAGCGTTGACCCTGTTAGCCTCGTTGGTCGCTACACCTTC. Protein product: CSVDPVSLVGRYTF. Filled out from reference TRBV29-1 and TRBJ1-2, the complete variable domain reads SAVISQKPSRDICQRGTSLTIQCQVDSQVTMMFWYRQQPGQSLTLIATANQGSEATYESGFVIDKFPISRPNLTFSTLTVSNMSPEDSSIYLCSVDPVSLVGRYTFGSGTRLTVV.

This clonotype was seen ten or more times. CDR3 protein: CASSQSGQASGANVLTF. The CDR3, as DNA: TGCGCCAGCAGCCAAAGCGGACAGGCCTCTGGGGCCAACGTCCTGACTTTC. The rearrangement links TRBV4-3 to TRBJ2-6; 7 bases match TRBD1. This CDR3 has 17 amino acids. Germline V gene lookup returns CDR1 LGHNA and CDR2 YSLEER. Trimming removed 2 bases from V and 0 bases from J; junction bases left unmatched: 4.

This chain joins TRBV20-1 and TRBJ2-3; no clear D. Germline V gene lookup returns CDR1 DFQATT and CDR2 SNEGSKA (reference sequence). The V end lost 3 bases, the J end lost 1 base, and 11 bases lay between the germline ends. The CDR3 is 14 residues long. CDR3 region: CSARIPGRTDTQYF. The CDR3 coding sequence is TGCAGTGCTAGGATACCTGGGCGCACAGATACGCAGTATTTT.

As for this clonotype: Relative to the germline gene, one junction end is altered; a read error may explain this. The chain couples TRBV6-1 to TRBJ2-7; 8 nucleotides align to TRBD1. Germline CDR1 is MNHNS and CDR2 is SASEGT. The CDR3 totals 15 residues. The CDR3 region has the DNA TGTCCCAGCAGTCCGGGACAGGCAAACTCCTACGAGCAGTACTTC. It yields the protein CPSSPGQANSYEQYF.

At least ten counts were recorded for this clonotype. Given a much more abundant clone one base away, this may be a read error. The genes are TRBV9 and TRBJ1-6; no reliable D call. Germline V gives CDR1 SGDLS, CDR2 YYNGEE. The CDR3 extends over 15 amino acids. V was cut by 0 bases and J by 0 bases, with 4 bases left in between. The CDR3 coding sequence is TGTGCCAGCAGCGTAGGCAGCTCCTATAATTCACCCCTCCACTTT. Protein sequence: CASSVGSSYNSPLHF. The full variable domain, in which reference TRBV9 and TRBJ1-6 provide the parts outside the CDR3, is DSGVTQTPKHLITATGQRVTLRCSPRSGDLSVYWYQQSLDQGLQFLIQYYNGEERAKGNILERFSAQQFPDLHSELNLSSLELGDSALYFCASSVGSSYNSPLHFGNGTRLTVT.

In this sample, this clonotype turned up many times. The genes are TRBV20-1 and TRBJ2-5; D is possibly TRBD2 (6 bases). CDR3 length equals 15 residues. V was clipped by 4 bases and J by 0 bases, with 15 bases between them. Germline V gene lookup returns CDR1 DFQATT and CDR2 SNEGSKA (reference sequence). This CDR3 reads CSATLAEGYQETQYF. DNA for the CDR3: TGCAGTGCTACCTTAGCGGAGGGGTACCAAGAGACCCAGTACTTC.

For this clonotype: Likely a read error: the CDR3 ends without its conserved phenylalanine or tryptophan. No DNA is shown, since the ends of the CDR3 on it are uncertain; the CDR3 is the one TCRdb lists. The V call is TRBV10-3, the J call TRBJ2-7; TRBD2, as called in the table, went unchecked against the DNA. Germline V gene sequence: CDR1 ENHRY, CDR2 SYGVKD. The CDR3 length is 9 residues, termini included. The CDR3 spells CAISESETR.

The sample holds many counts of this clonotype. The chain employs TRBV7-9 and TRBJ2-7, with TRBD2 as a possible D gene (6 bases). This CDR3 is built from 17 residues. V lost 5 bases, J lost 1 base, and 21 bases lay in between. Germline V CDR1 and CDR2: SEHNR, FQNEAQ (reference sequence). As DNA, the CDR3 is TGTGCCAGCAGCCAGGGTCCGAGGGCAGGGACTTCCTACGAGCAGTACTTC. Its translation is CASSQGPRAGTSYEQYF.

Details on this clonotype: A much larger clone differs from this one at a single base, so this may be a read error. The V gene is TRBV4-1, the J gene TRBJ2-5; D not resolved. Trimming pared 0 bases from V and 5 bases from J, leaving 13 bases between. Germline V lookup: CDR1 MGHRA, CDR2 YSYEKL. The length of the CDR3 is 15 residues. CDR3 amino acids: CASSQEGREHETQYF. The CDR3 DNA follows: TGCGCCAGCAGCCAAGAGGGCAGAGAACACGAGACCCAGTACTTC.

In this sample, this clonotype turned up many times. This rearrangement joins TRBV7-8 to TRBJ1-6, with no clear D. The ends were cut back, 3 bases at V and 2 bases at J, with 14 bases in the middle. CDR3 length equals 17 residues. The germline gives CDR1 SGHVS, CDR2 FQNEAQ. CDR3: CASSFRVQVTYNSPLHF. The CDR3 DNA sequence: TGTGCCAGCAGCTTCCGGGTCCAAGTGACCTATAATTCACCCCTCCACTTT. Drawing the rest from reference TRBV7-8 and TRBJ1-6, the complete variable domain is GAGVSQSPRYKVAKRGQDVALRCDPISGHVSLFWYQQALGQGPEFLTYFQNEAQLDKSGLPSDRFFAERPEGSVSTLKIQRTQQEDSAVYLCASSFRVQVTYNSPLHFGNGTRLTVT.

This chain links TRBV7-6 with TRBJ1-2; perhaps TRBD1 as D (5 bases). CDR1 is SGHVS and CDR2 is FNYEAQ in the germline V gene. V shed 5 bases and J shed 5 bases, with 18 bases lying between them. The CDR3 runs to 15 residues. The CDR3 nucleotides read TGTGCCAGCAGCACCAGGGACCGAAAGTTTTATGGCTACACCTTC. Its translation is CASSTRDRKFYGYTF.

This clonotype came up many times. V and J are TRBV5-6 and TRBJ2-7; possible D gene TRBD1, 6 bases. The V end lost 2 bases, the J end lost 3 bases, and 15 bases lay between the germline ends. Germline CDR1 reads SGHDT; CDR2 reads YYEEEE. There are 15 residues in the CDR3. The CDR3 here is CASSFRGSGNYEQYF. The CDR3, as DNA: TGTGCCAGCAGCTTCAGGGGCTCGGGAAACTACGAGCAGTACTTC. The full variable domain, its missing parts supplied by reference TRBV5-6 and TRBJ2-7, is DAGVTQSPTHLIKTRGQQVTLRCSPKSGHDTVSWYQQALGQGPQFIFQYYEEEERQRGNFPDRFSGHQFPNYSSELNVNALLLGDSALYLCASSFRGSGNYEQYFGPGTRLTVT.

V gene TRBV12-1 combines with J gene TRBJ2-7; TRBD1, the table's D call, was not compared with the DNA. TRBV12-1 is a pseudogene segment. There are 13 residues in the CDR3. CDR3 bases: TGTGCCAGCAGCTTTTTGACAGGGGGCGAGCAGTACTTC. It translates to CASSFLTGGEQYF.